The rows below give T cell receptor beta chains drawn from one sample of a study of metastatic and nonmetastatic thyroid tumors. TCRdb re-called clones from the PCR reads using MiXCR. There are tens of thousands of clones in the sample; 12% occur only once, and approximately 8.7% lies in the top ten. The sample consisted of blood. The receptors were gathered from a male donor with papillary thyroid cancer or a benign thyroid nodule (not recorded which). Some clones in this sample may be carry-over from other donors' samples. CDR3s include the opening cysteine and the closing phenylalanine or tryptophan. The order of the fields is J gene, V gene, CDR3 protein.

J: TRBJ2-7
V: TRBV7-9
CDR3: CASSLGTGEQYF

J: TRBJ1-2
V: TRBV5-4
CDR3: CASSSCGGPKPPFRGYTF

J: TRBJ2-7
V: TRBV6-5
CDR3: CASSYGGRNGEQYF

J: TRBJ1-2
V: TRBV28
CDR3: CASVRRQGYGYTF

J: TRBJ1-5
V: TRBV28
CDR3: CASSLMTGNQPQHF

J: TRBJ2-7
V: TRBV6-1
CDR3: CASSSHAGTGDEQYF

J: TRBJ2-7
V: TRBV6-2/TRBV6-3
CDR3: CASSPRLEGILSYEQYF

J: TRBJ2-2
V: TRBV14
CDR3: CASSLNPGTGIRTGELFF

J: TRBJ2-7
V: TRBV7-8
CDR3: CASSPGPGQDVSYEQYF

J: TRBJ1-5
V: TRBV20-1
CDR3: CSATMRGGQPQHF

J: TRBJ2-3
V: TRBV20-1
CDR3: CSAYKNSGSAADTQYF

J: TRBJ2-5
V: TRBV28
CDR3: CASSSGHLEETQYF

J: TRBJ2-1
V: TRBV6-5
CDR3: CASSYDGYNEQFF

J: TRBJ2-4
V: TRBV28
CDR3: CASSSLRVTQNIQYF

J: TRBJ1-1
V: TRBV28
CDR3: CASSLQGLLNTEAFF

J: TRBJ2-6
V: TRBV14
CDR3: CASSQDQCVTSCAWANVLTF

J: TRBJ2-7
V: TRBV10-3
CDR3: CAIRQGAYEQYF

J: TRBJ1-6
V: TRBV6-1
CDR3: CASRPPGGGYNSPLHF

J: TRBJ1-5
V: TRBV28
CDR3: CASSLGRYSNQPQHF

J: TRBJ2-1
V: TRBV20-1
CDR3: CSASSPDSFYNEQFF

J: TRBJ2-2
V: TRBV4-3
CDR3: CASKPSGHTTGELFF

J: TRBJ2-3
V: TRBV27
CDR3: CASSLSSAGGTTDTQYF

J: TRBJ2-2
V: TRBV4-1
CDR3: CASSQFETGWQNTGELFF

J: TRBJ2-1
V: TRBV11-3
CDR3: CASSFRAAGNEQFF

J: TRBJ1-5
V: TRBV7-2
CDR3: CASSSGRQGVLPQHF

J: TRBJ2-1
V: TRBV4-1
CDR3: CASSQGLAGNEQFF

J: TRBJ2-1
V: TRBV4-3
CDR3: CASSSRTSGEVDEQFF

J: TRBJ2-1
V: TRBV12-3/TRBV12-4
CDR3: CASTGFGGHNEQFF

J: TRBJ2-1
V: TRBV6-1
CDR3: CASLEAVYNEQFF

J: TRBJ2-1
V: TRBV20-1
CDR3: CSARVPVSYNEQFF

J: TRBJ2-3
V: TRBV19
CDR3: CASSLGRESTDTQYF

J: TRBJ2-5
V: TRBV11-2
CDR3: CASSFSGPQGETQYF

J: TRBJ2-5
V: TRBV4-1
CDR3: CASSQLGQRKDTQYF

J: TRBJ1-4
V: TRBV15
CDR3: CATSRGRQGLFF

J: TRBJ2-7
V: TRBV11-2
CDR3: CASSLVSGQGGYEQYF

J: TRBJ2-7
V: TRBV4-1
CDR3: CASSPNGQGSSYEQYF

J: TRBJ2-3
V: TRBV27
CDR3: CASSSLGYLADTQYF

J: TRBJ2-5
V: TRBV29-1
CDR3: CSVTLTGLPQETQYF

J: TRBJ2-1
V: TRBV4-3
CDR3: CASAPGAGGTFYNEQFF

J: TRBJ2-7
V: TRBV28
CDR3: CASSLPGQTGIYYEQYF

J: TRBJ2-5
V: TRBV7-3
CDR3: CASSPTTSAAWETQYF

J: TRBJ2-1
V: TRBV11-1
CDR3: CASSPPGTAYNEQFF

J: TRBJ2-7
V: TRBV10-3
CDR3: CAISVDVDGYEQYF

J: TRBJ1-5
V: TRBV20-1
CDR3: CSASPDPAGGDQPQHF

J: TRBJ1-1
V: TRBV18
CDR3: CASSPLLGPQPDSNTEAFF

J: TRBJ2-2
V: TRBV4-1
CDR3: CASRVVTGATGELFF

J: TRBJ2-2
V: TRBV3-1
CDR3: CASSHDPSTGELFF